This T cell receptor beta chain is drawn from a study of cytomegalovirus exposure and HLA in healthy donors. Notes on the study in general: In a later analysis, productive TCRs from donors in an Asian-associated ancestry cluster reportedly carried fewer N-insertions than the cohort mean. Across donors, presence/absence analyses took sequencing depth to be roughly uniform. In a later analysis, parvovirus B19, influenza, CMV and Epstein-Barr virus appeared linked to several top co-occurrence clusters. For TCR beta chains, V- and J-gene trimming was later linked to a missense DCLRE1C variant.

The PCR made use of 60 Vbeta and 13 Jbeta primers. Using immunoSEQ multiplex PCR, the repertoire was profiled, and TCRdb retains in-frame clones only, with some absent. The sample holds under 150,000 clones, around 80% seen once. As for this clone: Its matching antigen is unknown.

The CDR3 runs 17 residues. The J gene is TRBJ2-2, the V gene TRBV21-1; the tabulated D call, TRBD2, remains unverified against the DNA. TRBV21-1 corresponds to a pseudogene. The clonotype comes from a man aged 25 to 40 in good health and CMV-seronegative. Material: PBMCs. The CDR3 loop reads CASSKGIGRVGTGELFF. The DNA for the CDR3 is TGTGCCAGCAGCAAAGGGATAGGGAGGGTTGGCACCGGGGAGCTGTTTTTT.